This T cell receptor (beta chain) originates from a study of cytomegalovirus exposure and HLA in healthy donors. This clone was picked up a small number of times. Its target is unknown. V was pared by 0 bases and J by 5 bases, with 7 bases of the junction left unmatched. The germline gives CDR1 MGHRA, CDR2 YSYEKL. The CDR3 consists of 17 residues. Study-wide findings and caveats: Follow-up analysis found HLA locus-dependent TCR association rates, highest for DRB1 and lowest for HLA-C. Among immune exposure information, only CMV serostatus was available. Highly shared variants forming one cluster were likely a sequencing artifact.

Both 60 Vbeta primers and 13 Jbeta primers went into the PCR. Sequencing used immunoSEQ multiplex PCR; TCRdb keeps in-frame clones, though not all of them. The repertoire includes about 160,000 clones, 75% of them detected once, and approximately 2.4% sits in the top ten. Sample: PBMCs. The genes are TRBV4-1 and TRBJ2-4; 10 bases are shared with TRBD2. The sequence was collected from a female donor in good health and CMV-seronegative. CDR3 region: CASSQDRPSGGQNIQYF. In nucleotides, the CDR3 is TGCGCCAGCAGCCAAGATAGGCCTAGCGGGGGCCAAAACATTCAGTACTTC.